The TCR beta chain described here comes from a study of identical twins. Study observations and caveats: Out-of-frame alpha sequences common to twins exhibited a surplus of low generation probability. Diverse VJ usage suggested most zero-insertion clonotypes were not invariant T cells.

V was shortened by 0 bases and J by 0 bases, with 10 bases between the two germline ends. The length of the CDR3 is 16 residues. Germline V CDR1 and CDR2: LGHDT, YNNKEL (reference sequence). This clonotype was counted many times. The antigen is not known. Every sampled donor was Caucasian and healthy. TCRdb ran MiXCR on the 5' RACE reads and lists one entry per CDR3 protein. This table has approximately 600,000 distinct CDR3 sequences, 9.6% appearing once. Separately, the same data were catalogued under a study of yellow fever vaccine responses in identical twins.

Sequenced material: PBMCs. This receptor was obtained from a woman younger than 35 in good health. This chain uses TRBV3-1 with TRBJ2-3, with TRBD1 as a possible D gene (6 bases). CDR3 sequence reads: CASSQDTGFSTDTQYF. CDR3 sequence (DNA): TGTGCCAGCAGCCAAGATACAGGGTTTAGCACAGATACGCAGTATTTT.